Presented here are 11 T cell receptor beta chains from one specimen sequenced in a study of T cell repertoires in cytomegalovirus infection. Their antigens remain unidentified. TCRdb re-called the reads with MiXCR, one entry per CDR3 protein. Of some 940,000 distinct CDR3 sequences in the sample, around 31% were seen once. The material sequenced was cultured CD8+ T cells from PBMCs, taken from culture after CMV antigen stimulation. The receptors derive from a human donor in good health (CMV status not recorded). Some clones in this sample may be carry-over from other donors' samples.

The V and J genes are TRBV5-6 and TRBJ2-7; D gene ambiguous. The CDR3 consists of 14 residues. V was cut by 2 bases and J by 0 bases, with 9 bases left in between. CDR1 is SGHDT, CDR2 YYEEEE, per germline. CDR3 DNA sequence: TGTGCCAGCAGCTTCGGCTTTAGCTCCTACGAGCAGTACTTC. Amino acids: CASSFGFSSYEQYF.

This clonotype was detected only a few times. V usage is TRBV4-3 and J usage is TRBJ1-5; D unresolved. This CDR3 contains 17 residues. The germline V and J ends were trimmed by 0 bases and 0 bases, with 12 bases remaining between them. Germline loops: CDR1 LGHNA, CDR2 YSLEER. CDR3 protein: CASSQDYPGNSNQPQHF. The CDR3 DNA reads TGCGCCAGCAGCCAAGATTATCCGGGGAATAGCAATCAGCCCCAGCATTTT.

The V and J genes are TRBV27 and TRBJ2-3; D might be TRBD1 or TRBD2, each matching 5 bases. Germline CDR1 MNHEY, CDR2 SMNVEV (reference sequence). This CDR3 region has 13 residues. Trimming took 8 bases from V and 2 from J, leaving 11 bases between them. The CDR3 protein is CASRDGVTDTQYF. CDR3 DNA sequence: TGTGCCAGCCGGGACGGGGTCACAGATACGCAGTATTTT.

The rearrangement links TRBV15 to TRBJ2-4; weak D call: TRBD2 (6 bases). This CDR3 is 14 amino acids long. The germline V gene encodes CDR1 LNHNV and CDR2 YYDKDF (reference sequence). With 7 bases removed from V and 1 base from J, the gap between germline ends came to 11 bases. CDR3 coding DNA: TGTGCCACCACCCCTGGGGGGGCCAAAAACATTCAGTACTTC. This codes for CATTPGGAKNIQYF.

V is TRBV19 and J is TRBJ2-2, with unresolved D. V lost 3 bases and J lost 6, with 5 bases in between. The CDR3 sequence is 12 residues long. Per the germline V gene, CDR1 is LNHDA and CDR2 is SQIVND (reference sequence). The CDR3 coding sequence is TGTGCCAGTAGTATGACGGCCGGGGAGCTGTTTTTT. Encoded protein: CASSMTAGELFF.

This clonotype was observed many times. This chain's CDR3 is CASSILAIFPLDTQYF. The CDR3 nucleotides read TGTGCCAGCAGCATCCTGGCAATTTTTCCGTTGGATACGCAGTATTTT. The rearrangement links TRBV7-2 to TRBJ2-3; no definite D call. Between the trimmed V and J ends, which lost 5 bases and 6 bases, there was a span of 21 bases. Germline V gene sequence: CDR1 SGHTA, CDR2 FQGNSA. CDR3 length: 16 amino acids.

CDR3 sequence reads: CASSYSKGFGYEQYV. The DNA of the CDR3 is TGTGCCAGCAGTTACTCGAAGGGGTTTGGCTACGAGCAGTACGTC. The chain combines TRBV6-2 or TRBV6-3 with TRBJ2-7, with D possibly matching TRBD1 (5 bases). The CDR3 totals 15 residues. Germline CDR1 is MNHEY and CDR2 is SVGEGT. Between the trimmed V and J ends, which lost 0 bases and 3 bases, there was a span of 12 bases.

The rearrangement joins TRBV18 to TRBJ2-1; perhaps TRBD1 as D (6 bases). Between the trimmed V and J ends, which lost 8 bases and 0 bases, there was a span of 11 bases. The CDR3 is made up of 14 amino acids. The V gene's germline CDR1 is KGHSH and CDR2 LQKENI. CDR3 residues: CASIDRSSYNEQFF. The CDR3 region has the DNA TGTGCCAGCATCGACAGGAGCTCCTACAATGAGCAGTTCTTC.

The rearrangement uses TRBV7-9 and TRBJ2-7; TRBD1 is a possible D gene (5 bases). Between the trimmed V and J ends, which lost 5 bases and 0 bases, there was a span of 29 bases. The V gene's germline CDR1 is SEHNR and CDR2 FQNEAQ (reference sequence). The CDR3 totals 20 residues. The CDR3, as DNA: TGTGCCAGCAGCACTACCGAACTGGACACCCCTTGGGATTCCTCCTACGAGCAGTACGTC. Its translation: CASSTTELDTPWDSSYEQYV.

CDR3 region: CASSLARTGYGYTF. DNA of the CDR3: TGTGCCAGCAGCTTAGCCAGGACGGGGTATGGCTACACCTTC. The chain links TRBV7-8 to TRBJ1-2; D is unresolved. The germline V and J ends were trimmed by 0 bases and 5 bases, with 10 bases remaining between them. The CDR3 runs to 14 residues. Germline V gives CDR1 SGHVS, CDR2 FQNEAQ.

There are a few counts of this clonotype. CDR3 sequence reads: CASSLGTLVQNTEAFF. The DNA for the CDR3 is TGTGCCAGCAGCTTAGGGACTTTGGTGCAGAACACTGAAGCTTTCTTT. The rearrangement uses TRBV7-9 and TRBJ1-1; D uncertain. Germline V gene data show CDR1 as SEHNR and CDR2 as FQNEAQ (reference sequence). The V end lost 1 base, the J end lost 1 base, and 13 bases lay between the germline ends. This CDR3 has 16 residues.